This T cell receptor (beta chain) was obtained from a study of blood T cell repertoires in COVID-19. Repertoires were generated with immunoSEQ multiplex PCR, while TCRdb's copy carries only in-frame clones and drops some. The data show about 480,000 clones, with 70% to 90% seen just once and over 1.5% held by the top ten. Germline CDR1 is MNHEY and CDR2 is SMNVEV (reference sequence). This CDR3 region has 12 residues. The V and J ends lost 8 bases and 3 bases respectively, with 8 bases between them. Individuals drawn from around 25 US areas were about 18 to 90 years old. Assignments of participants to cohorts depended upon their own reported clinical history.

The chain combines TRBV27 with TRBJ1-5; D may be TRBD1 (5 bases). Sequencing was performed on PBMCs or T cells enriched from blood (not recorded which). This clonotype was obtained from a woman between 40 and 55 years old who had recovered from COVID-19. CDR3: CASQGFNQPQHF. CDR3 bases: TGTGCCAGCCAGGGATTCAATCAGCCCCAGCATTTT.